This T cell receptor (beta chain) was sequenced in a study of graft-versus-host responses after intestinal transplantation. The V gene end was trimmed by 2 bases and the J gene end by 5 bases; junction bases not matched to a gene: 2. The germline gives CDR1 SGHDN, CDR2 FVKESK. The CDR3 extends over 15 amino acids. Note on this clone: Its antigen is unknown.

Method: immunoSEQ multiplex PCR; TCRdb's copy keeps in-frame clones and lacks some. The data show more than 85,000 clones, 90% to 95% seen once. The rearrangement joins TRBV14 to TRBJ2-1; 11 bases are a match to TRBD2. This receptor was taken from a human donor who received an intestinal transplant. The source material was unstimulated CD8+ T cells sorted from spleen or lymph node cells, sampled before intestinal transplant. CDR3 nucleotides: TGTGCCAGCAGCCAAACGACTAGCGGGAACAATGAGCAGTTCTTC. It yields the protein CASSQTTSGNNEQFF.